The clone carrying this TCR beta chain has just a few counts. Germline assignment: CDR1 SGHVS and CDR2 FNYEAQ. V gave up 5 bases and J gave up 4 bases; unmatched junction bases: 9. There are 15 residues in the CDR3. Localized lung adenocarcinoma, a non-small cell lung cancer, affected the donors. The data were obtained in a study of CD4 and CD8 cells across lung adenocarcinoma regions. TCRdb called the PCR reads again in MiXCR, with one record for every CDR3 protein. The sample records about 11,000 distinct CDR3 sequences, approximately 50% being singletons. The clonotype was recovered from a male donor with lung adenocarcinoma. The CD4 and CD8 labels of this study may be unreliable. The chain uses TRBV7-6 and TRBJ2-7; 9 bases match TRBD2. Sequencing input: CD8+ T cells from the margin of a lung tumor. CDR3 nucleotides: TGTGCCAGCAGCCCCAGTGGGCGGGAGGGGTACGAGCAGTACTTC. It specifies CASSPSGREGYEQYF.